The present T cell receptor beta chain was sequenced within a study of shared clonotypes between healthy human individuals. About the research overall: For every donor, three CD4 naive, three CD4 memory, two CD8 naive and one CD8 memory plates were used. Overall study findings and caveats: Lower generation probabilities were found for non-shared clonotypes than for those shared by all four donors. What limited the represented genetic and exposure-history diversity was the small number of donors.

This clone was recorded once. Its antigen remains unidentified. Original processing methods: There were no quality scores in the junction-only immunoSEQ sequences, so filtering differed. Sequencing was performed with immunoSEQ multiplex PCR; in TCRdb, only in-frame clones are kept and a portion is missing. V and J calls and clone size follow that table, whereas D and trimming were derived from the DNA. Of 500,000 to 700,000 clones listed, roughly 95% are singletons. CDR1 SEHNR and CDR2 FQNEAQ come from the germline V gene (reference sequence). This CDR3 has 15 amino acids. The junction had 11 bases not matched to a gene; V was cut back by 5 bases and J by 4 bases. The naive CD8 population came from CD45RO-negative cells selected for CCR7, without terminally differentiated effector memory CD45RA+ cells.

The specimen was naive CD8+ T cells sorted from blood. The chain links TRBV7-9 to TRBJ2-7; 7 nucleotides line up with TRBD1. The receptor was derived from a woman aged 25 to 45 in good health. This CDR3 reads CASSQRQGVFYEQYF. CDR3 nucleotide sequence: TGTGCCAGCAGCCAGCGACAGGGTGTATTTTACGAGCAGTACTTC. The full variable domain, in which reference TRBV7-9 and TRBJ2-7 provide the parts outside the CDR3, is DTGVSQNPRHKITKRGQNVTFRCDPISEHNRLYWYRQTLGQGPEFLTYFQNEAQLEKSRLLSDRFSAERPKGSFSTLEIQRTEQGDSAMYLCASSQRQGVFYEQYFGPGTRLTVT.